This T cell receptor beta chain came from a study of blood T cell repertoires in COVID-19. Overall study context: The origin of the acute and convalescent COVID-19 samples was the United States, Italy and Spain. T cells, B-cell-depleted T cells, or PBMCs provided the cDNA or gDNA that served as material.

Authors' processing steps: By means of reference gene primer amplification, nucleated cell counts were estimated. The method was immunoSEQ multiplex PCR; TCRdb's version includes in-frame clones alone and lacks a portion of them. The D gene and trimming were derived from the DNA, and the V and J assignments and clone size from that table. The sample carries 55,000 to 65,000 clones, roughly 89% recorded once. The TCR comes from a human donor in a cohort sampled during active COVID-19. The sample taken for sequencing was peripheral blood.

CDR3 amino acids: CASSSGQAAGNEQFF. The CDR3 coding sequence is TGTGCCAGCAGTTCGGGACAGGCCGCGGGAAATGAGCAGTTCTTC. The chain joins TRBV28 to TRBJ2-1, with TRBD1 identical over 8 bases. With 4 bases clipped from V and 7 bases from J, the junction kept 9 bases outside the gene matches. Germline V CDR1 and CDR2: MDHEN, SYDVKM. The CDR3 covers 15 residues. The full variable domain, completed using reference TRBV28 and TRBJ2-1, is DVKVTQSSRYLVKRTGEKVFLECVQDMDHENMFWYRQDPGLGLRLIYFSYDVKMKEKGDIPEGYSVSREKKERFSLILESASTNQTSMYLCASSSGQAAGNEQFFGPGTRLTVL.